One TCR beta chain is described in this entry. In this sample, this clonotype turned up many times. Its antigen remains unidentified. Per-base quality was not reported, and no clone a single base away is much larger than it. This sample is drawn from a study of T cell repertoires in cytomegalovirus infection (dated by TCRdb to the late 2010s). Looking at the study overall: Recently identified HLA-C-restricted CMV epitopes, whose presentation resists viral immunomodulation, were targeted by peptide stimulations together with well-studied HLA-B-restricted epitopes. Donor HLA type was relevant to the analysis, as public TCR beta signatures indicated carriage of CMV infection together with the matching HLA type.

What the treatment or condition label conveys for this sample: in vitro stimulation with specific CMV peptide epitopes to enrich CMV-specific T cells. For CDR1 and CDR2, the germline V gene lists SGHTA and FQGTGA. Including cysteine and phenylalanine, the CDR3 has 13 amino acids. Only the CDR3 portion is preserved as DNA: 39 bases, with reading frame beginning at the first base. V and J are truncated by 2 bases and 3 bases respectively, leaving an intervening sequence of 8 bases. For sequencing, an Illumina HiSeq 1500 was employed. TCRdb reprocessed the public reads (quality trimming at Q25 with fastp, clone calling with MiXCR) and kept in-frame beta chains. CDR3 protein sequences are deduplicated, and each keeps its most common genes and DNA. Counted in this sample were some 350,000 distinct CDR3 sequences; 29% of them appeared once. Over 15% of the sample rests with the top ten. Study-level results and caveats: The ex vivo response was dominated by HLA-C-restricted CMV-specific TCR beta clonotypes, which also provided the single most frequent clonotype in two of eight donors. Cumulative frequency of public TCR beta family members discriminated carriers of CMV infection plus the relevant HLA type in this cohort and an independent 352-donor cohort.

The chain links TRBV7-3 with TRBJ2-7; the D segment cannot be called with confidence. This TCR derives from a human donor in good health (CMV status not recorded). Some clones in this sample may be carry-over from other donors' samples. The source was cultured PBMCs, collected from culture after CMV antigen stimulation. The CDR3 protein sequence reads: CASSLYRGYEQYF. At the DNA level, the sequence is TGTGCCAGCAGCTTATACAGAGGCTACGAGCAGTACTTC.